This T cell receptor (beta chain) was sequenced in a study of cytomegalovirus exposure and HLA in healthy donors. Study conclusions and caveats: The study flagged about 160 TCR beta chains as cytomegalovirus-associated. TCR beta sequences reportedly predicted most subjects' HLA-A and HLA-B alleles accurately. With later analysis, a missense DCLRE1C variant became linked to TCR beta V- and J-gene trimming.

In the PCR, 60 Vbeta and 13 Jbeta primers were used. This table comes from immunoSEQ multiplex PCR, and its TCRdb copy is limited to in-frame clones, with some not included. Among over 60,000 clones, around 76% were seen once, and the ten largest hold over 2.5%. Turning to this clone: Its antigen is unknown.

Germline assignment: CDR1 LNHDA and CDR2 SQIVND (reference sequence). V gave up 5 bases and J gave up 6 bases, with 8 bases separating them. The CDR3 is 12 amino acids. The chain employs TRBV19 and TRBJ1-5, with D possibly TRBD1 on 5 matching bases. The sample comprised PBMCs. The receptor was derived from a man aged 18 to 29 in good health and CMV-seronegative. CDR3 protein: CASSPGFQPQHF. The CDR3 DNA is TGTGCCAGTAGTCCAGGGTTTCAGCCCCAGCATTTT.